This T cell receptor beta chain derives from a study of blood T cell repertoires in COVID-19. Across the study: Donors in the United States, Italy and Spain gave samples during acute or convalescent COVID-19. PBMCs, B-cell-depleted T cells, or T cells were the source of the cDNA or gDNA that made up the material.

Source study methods: From reference gene primer amplification, estimates of nucleated cell counts were derived. The repertoire was sequenced with immunoSEQ multiplex PCR; TCRdb's copy has only in-frame clones and lacks some. That table supplies the V and J calls and clone size; D and trimming were determined from the DNA. The data contain 80,000 to 100,000 clones, 60% to 85% of them singletons. Germline V gives CDR1 ENHRY, CDR2 SYGVKD. The CDR3 is made up of 13 amino acids. The V and J ends lost 6 bases and 9 bases respectively, with 12 bases between them. The clonotype comes from a human donor in a cohort sampled during active COVID-19. The genes are TRBV10-3 and TRBJ1-6, with TRBD1 as a possible D gene (6 bases). Material: peripheral blood. This CDR3 is CAIRDSVSSPLHF. CDR3 coding DNA: TGTGCCATCAGGGACAGTGTCTCTTCACCCCTCCACTTT.